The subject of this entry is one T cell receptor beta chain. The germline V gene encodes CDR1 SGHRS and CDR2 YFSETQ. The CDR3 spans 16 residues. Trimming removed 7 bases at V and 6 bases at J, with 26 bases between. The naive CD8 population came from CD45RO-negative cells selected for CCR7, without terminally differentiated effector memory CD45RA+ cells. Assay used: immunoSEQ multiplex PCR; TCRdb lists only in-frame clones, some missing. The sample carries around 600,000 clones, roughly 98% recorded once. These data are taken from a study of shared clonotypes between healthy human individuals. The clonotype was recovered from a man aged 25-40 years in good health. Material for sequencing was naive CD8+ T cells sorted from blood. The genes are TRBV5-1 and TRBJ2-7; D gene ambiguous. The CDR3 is CASQTALGAPLSEQYF. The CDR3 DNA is TGCGCCAGCCAAACTGCTTTAGGCGCCCCCTTAAGCGAGCAGTACTTC.